In this sample, the clone carrying this T cell receptor beta chain turned up a few times. CDR1 ENHRY and CDR2 SYGVKD come from the germline V gene. This CDR3 is 13 amino acids long. V shed 2 bases and J shed 4 bases, with 6 bases lying between them. The sample comes from a study of identical twins. One entry per CDR3 protein, called by TCRdb with MiXCR from the 5' RACE reads. The data show 420,000 or so distinct CDR3 sequences, about 18% seen once. Everyone who gave samples was a healthy Caucasian. This clonotype was sampled from a man in his forties or fifties in good health. Specimen: naive T cells sorted from blood. The chain links TRBV10-3 to TRBJ1-5; D is unclear. CDR3 sequence: CAISESRNQPQHF. For the CDR3, the DNA is TGTGCCATCAGTGAGAGTCGAAATCAGCCCCAGCATTTT.